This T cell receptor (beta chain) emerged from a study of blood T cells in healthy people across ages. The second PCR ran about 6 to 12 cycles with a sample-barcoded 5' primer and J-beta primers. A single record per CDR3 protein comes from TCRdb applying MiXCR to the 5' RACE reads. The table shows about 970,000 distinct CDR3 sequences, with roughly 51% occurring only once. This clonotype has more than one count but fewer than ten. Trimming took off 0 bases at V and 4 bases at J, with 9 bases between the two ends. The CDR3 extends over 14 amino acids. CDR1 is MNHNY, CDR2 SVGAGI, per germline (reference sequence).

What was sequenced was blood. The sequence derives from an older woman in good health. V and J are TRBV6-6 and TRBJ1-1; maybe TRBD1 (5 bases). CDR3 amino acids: CASSYSQGATEAFF. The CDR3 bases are TGTGCCAGCAGTTACTCGCAAGGGGCCACTGAAGCTTTCTTT.